These 14 T cell receptor beta chains originate from one sample sequenced in a study of cytomegalovirus exposure and HLA in healthy donors. Using immunoSEQ multiplex PCR, the repertoire was profiled, and TCRdb retains in-frame clones only, with some absent. The data show 95,000 to 150,000 clones, about 84% seen once. Sequencing input: PBMCs. The receptors here all came from a young woman in good health and CMV-seronegative.

The gene calls are TRBV9 and TRBJ2-5; TRBD2 matches at 8 bases. This CDR3 spans 15 amino acids. CDR1 is SGDLS and CDR2 is YYNGEE in the germline V gene. The ends lost 0 bases at V and 1 base at J; junction bases unmatched: 2. The CDR3 region is CASSVAGGFQETQYF. In DNA form, the CDR3 reads TGTGCCAGCAGCGTAGCGGGGGGGTTCCAAGAGACCCAGTACTTC.

This chain connects TRBV10-1 to TRBJ1-1, with 7 bases lining up with TRBD1. The junction had 6 bases not matched to a gene; V was cut back by 2 bases and J by 0 bases. The V gene's germline CDR1 is WNHNN and CDR2 SYGVQD (reference sequence). This CDR3 has 16 residues. Here the CDR3 reads CASSENFGQVNTEAFF. In nucleotides, the CDR3 is TGCGCCAGCAGTGAGAATTTTGGACAGGTGAACACTGAAGCTTTCTTT.

This sequence joins TRBV30 and TRBJ1-5; TRBD1 matches at 10 bases. V shed 2 bases, J shed 5 bases, and the junction held 9 bases outside the gene matches. The CDR3 runs to 16 residues. Germline CDR1 GTSNPN, CDR2 SVGIG (reference sequence). The CDR3 here is CAWSQPGTGAYQPQHF. The CDR3 coding sequence is TGTGCCTGGAGTCAACCCGGGACAGGGGCTTATCAGCCCCAGCATTTT.

The CDR3 nucleotides are TGTGCCAGCAGCTTGCGGACAGGCGCCGCCTACGAGCAGTACTTC. Translation: CASSLRTGAAYEQYF. The chain uses TRBV7-2 and TRBJ2-7; 7 bases agree with TRBD1. The CDR3 totals 15 residues. V lost 3 bases to trimming and J lost 2 bases; unmatched junction nucleotides: 7. Per germline, CDR1 SGHTA and CDR2 FQGNSA.

The chain recombines TRBV5-6 with TRBJ2-7; possibly TRBD2 for D (5 bases). The V gene lost 4 bases and the J gene lost 2 bases, with 22 bases spanning the gap. Germline V gene sequence: CDR1 SGHDT, CDR2 YYEEEE. This CDR3 contains 17 residues. CDR3 loop: CASSPPSAGKDAYEQYF. CDR3 bases: TGTGCCAGCAGCCCTCCCTCGGCGGGCAAAGATGCCTACGAGCAGTACTTC.

The sample holds one count of this clone. The genes are TRBV14 and TRBJ1-1, with D uncertain. The CDR3 runs 13 residues. Germline CDR1 and CDR2: SGHDN and FVKESK. Trimming shortened V by 1 base and J by 8 bases, and 11 bases separated the two germline ends. The CDR3 protein is CASSQAWQTEAFF. For the CDR3, the DNA is TGTGCCAGCAGCCAAGCGTGGCAGACAGAAGCTTTCTTT.

CDR3: CASSLAGTGSPTYEQYF. The CDR3 coding sequence is TGTGCCAGCAGCTTAGCGGGGACAGGGAGTCCGACCTACGAGCAGTACTTC. J is TRBJ2-7 and V is TRBV7-6; 9 bases map to TRBD1. V shed 0 bases and J 2 bases; nucleotides not matched to a gene: 8. Germline loops: CDR1 SGHVS, CDR2 FNYEAQ. This CDR3 is 17 amino acids long.

The chain couples TRBV12-5 to TRBJ1-1; 10 bases line up with TRBD1. The CDR3 totals 16 residues. V was clipped by 5 bases and J by 0 bases; unmatched bases: 6. Germline V lookup: CDR1 LGHNT, CDR2 FRNRAP. The CDR3 sequence is CASGPSDRGVNTEAFF. CDR3 coding DNA: TGTGCTAGTGGTCCCTCGGACAGGGGGGTGAACACTGAAGCTTTCTTT.

The chain has TRBV15 and TRBJ1-6; D may be TRBD1 (5 bases). This CDR3 is built from 15 residues. Germline V lookup: CDR1 LNHNV, CDR2 YYDKDF (reference sequence). V was trimmed by 0 bases and J by 10 bases, leaving 13 bases between them. The CDR3 loop is CATSRDGGVRSPLHF. For the CDR3, the DNA is TGTGCCACCAGCAGAGATGGGGGGGTTCGGTCACCCCTCCACTTT.

V usage is TRBV30 and J usage is TRBJ1-5; weak D call: TRBD1 (6 bases). The CDR3 has 16 amino acids. V lost 3 bases and J 6 bases, leaving 21 bases between the germline ends. Germline V gene lookup returns CDR1 GTSNPN and CDR2 SVGIG (reference sequence). The CDR3 sequence: CAWSETWGRGRQPQHF. CDR3 DNA sequence: TGTGCCTGGAGCGAGACATGGGGCAGGGGACGTCAGCCCCAGCATTTT. The variable domain in full, completed from reference TRBV30 and TRBJ1-5, reads SQTIHQWPATLVQPVGSPLSLECTVEGTSNPNLYWYRQAAGRGLQLLFYSVGIGQISSEVPQNLSASRPQDRQFILSSKKLLLSDSGFYLCAWSETWGRGRQPQHFGDGTRLSIL.

The CDR3 DNA reads as TGTGCCAGCGGGACAGGAAACACCATATATTTT. This translates into CASGTGNTIYF. The chain combines TRBV9 with TRBJ1-3; possibly TRBD1 for D (6 bases). Trimming removed 7 bases at V and 4 bases at J, with 6 bases between. The length of the CDR3 is 11 residues. Germline V lookup: CDR1 SGDLS, CDR2 YYNGEE.

In its sample, this clone was seen once. The V call is TRBV7-9, the J call TRBJ2-2; 10 nucleotides match TRBD1. The length of the CDR3 is 14 residues. Per the germline V gene, CDR1 is SEHNR and CDR2 is FQNEAQ (reference sequence). Losses at the gene ends were 7 bases for V and 3 bases for J; bases not matched to a gene: 2. CDR3 amino acids: CASKDRGYTGELFF. DNA for the CDR3: TGTGCCAGCAAGGACAGGGGGTACACCGGGGAGCTGTTTTTT. Filled out from reference TRBV7-9 and TRBJ2-2, the complete variable domain reads DTGVSQNPRHKITKRGQNVTFRCDPISEHNRLYWYRQTLGQGPEFLTYFQNEAQLEKSRLLSDRFSAERPKGSFSTLEIQRTEQGDSAMYLCASKDRGYTGELFFGEGSRLTVL.

The rearrangement joins TRBV12-5 to TRBJ1-2; D remains ambiguous. The germline CDR1 and CDR2 sequences are LGHNT and FRNRAP. This CDR3 is 14 amino acids long. Trimming shortened V by 1 base and J by 4 bases, and 10 bases separated the two germline ends. The CDR3 coding sequence is TGTGCTAGTGGTTTGGAGGCCCAGGTCTATGGCTACACCTTC. This encodes CASGLEAQVYGYTF.

This chain joins TRBV5-8 and TRBJ1-2; 8 bases agree with TRBD1. CDR1 and CDR2 (germline): SGHTS, YDEGEE. CDR3 length equals 17 residues. V was pared by 2 bases and J by 2 bases, with 11 bases of the junction left unmatched. The CDR3 reads CASSLQGGDVGNYGYTF. The CDR3, as DNA: TGTGCCAGCAGCTTACAGGGGGGCGATGTGGGGAACTATGGCTACACCTTC.